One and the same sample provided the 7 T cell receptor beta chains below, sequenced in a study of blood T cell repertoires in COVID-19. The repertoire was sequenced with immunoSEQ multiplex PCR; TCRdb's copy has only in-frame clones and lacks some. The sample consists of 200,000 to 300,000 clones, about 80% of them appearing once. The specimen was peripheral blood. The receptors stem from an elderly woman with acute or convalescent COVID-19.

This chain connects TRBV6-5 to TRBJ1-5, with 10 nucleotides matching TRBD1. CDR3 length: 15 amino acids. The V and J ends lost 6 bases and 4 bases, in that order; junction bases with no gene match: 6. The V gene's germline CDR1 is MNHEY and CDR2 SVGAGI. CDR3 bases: TGTGCCAGCAGATCCGGGACAGGGGCAAATCAGCCCCAGCATTTT. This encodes CASRSGTGANQPQHF.

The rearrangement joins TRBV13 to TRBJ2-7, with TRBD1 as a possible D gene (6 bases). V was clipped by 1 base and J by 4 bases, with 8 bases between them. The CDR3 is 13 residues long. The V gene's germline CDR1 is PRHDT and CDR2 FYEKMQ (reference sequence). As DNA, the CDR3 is TGTGCCAGCAGCTTAGCAGGGGTGTACGAGCAGTACTTC. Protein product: CASSLAGVYEQYF. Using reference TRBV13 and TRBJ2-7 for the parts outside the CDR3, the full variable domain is AAGVIQSPRHLIKEKRETATLKCYPIPRHDTVYWYQQGPGQDPQFLISFYEKMQSDKGSIPDRFSAQQFSDYHSELNMSSLELGDSALYFCASSLAGVYEQYFGPGTRLTVT.

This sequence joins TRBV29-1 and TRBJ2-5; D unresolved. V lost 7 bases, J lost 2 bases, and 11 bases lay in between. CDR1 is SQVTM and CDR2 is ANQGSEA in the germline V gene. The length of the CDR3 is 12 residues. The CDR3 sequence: CSATPTQETQYF. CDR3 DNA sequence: TGCAGCGCCACGCCCACACAAGAGACCCAGTACTTC.

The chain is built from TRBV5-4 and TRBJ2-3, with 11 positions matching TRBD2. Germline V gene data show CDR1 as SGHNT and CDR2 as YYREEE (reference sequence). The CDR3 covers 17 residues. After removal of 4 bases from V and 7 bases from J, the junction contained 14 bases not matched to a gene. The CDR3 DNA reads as TGTGCCAGCAGCCGCGCCCAACTAGCGGGAGACTCGAATACGCAGTATTTT. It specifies CASSRAQLAGDSNTQYF.

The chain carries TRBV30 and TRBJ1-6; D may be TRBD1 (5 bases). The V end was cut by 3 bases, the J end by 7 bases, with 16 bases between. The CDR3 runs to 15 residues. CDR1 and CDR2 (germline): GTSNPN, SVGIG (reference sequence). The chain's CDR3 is CAWRGGRQMNSPLHF. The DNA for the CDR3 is TGTGCCTGGAGGGGGGGAAGGCAGATGAATTCACCCCTCCACTTT.

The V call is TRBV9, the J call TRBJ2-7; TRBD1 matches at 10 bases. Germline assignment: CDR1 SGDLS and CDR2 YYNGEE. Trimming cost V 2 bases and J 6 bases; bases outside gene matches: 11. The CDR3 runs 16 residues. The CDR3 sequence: CASSVAPGQGSPEQYF. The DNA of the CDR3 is TGTGCCAGCAGCGTGGCCCCGGGACAGGGGTCTCCCGAGCAGTACTTC.

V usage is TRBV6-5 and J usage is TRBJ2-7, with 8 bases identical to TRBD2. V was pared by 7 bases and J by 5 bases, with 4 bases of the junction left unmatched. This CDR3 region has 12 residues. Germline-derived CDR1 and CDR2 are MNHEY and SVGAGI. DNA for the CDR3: TGTGCCAGCACCCGGGGGGGGAACGAGCAGTACTTC. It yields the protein CASTRGGNEQYF.